Here is one T cell receptor beta chain with its context. Its target is unknown. V dropped 6 bases and J dropped 9; count of bases not matched to a gene: 23. The germline V gene encodes CDR1 SGHRS and CDR2 YFSETQ. The CDR3 runs to 18 residues. The sample comes from a study of OX40 agonist ivuxolimab in advanced cancers. Whole-study results and caveats: Researchers did not determine the expanded peripheral T cells' antigen specificity.

Data came from immunoSEQ multiplex PCR; TCRdb stores just in-frame clones and leaves some out. Of about 68,000 clones in the sample, 65% to 90% were seen once. The chain couples TRBV5-1 to TRBJ2-1, with 8 bases identical to TRBD2. The starting material was CD4+ or CD8+ T cells sorted from blood, obtained in a trial of the OX40 agonist ivuxolimab. This sequence was found in an adult with an advanced solid tumor such as melanoma, head and neck, liver or kidney cancer. The DNA of the CDR3 is TGCGCCAGCATCCCCGTTGGACTAGCCAAACCTCCCTCCGGTGAGCAGTTCTTC. This sequence encodes CASIPVGLAKPPSGEQFF.